This T cell receptor beta chain was profiled in a study of human T cells and chemical hapten exposure (dated by TCRdb to the early 2020s). Regarding the research as a whole: Libraries were pooled for sequencing, and variation in per-sample TCR yields was attributed mainly to small differences in library volumes within the pool. This study followed changes in the peripheral blood TCR repertoire in vivo during primary and secondary sensitization of alopecia patients to the hapten diphenylcyclopropenone (DPC). Both TCR alpha and TCR beta chains were sequenced from each blood RNA sample. General study outcomes and caveats: No change with DPC sensitization was found in the number of TCRs above 1 in 1000 frequency, and no evidence of global repertoire structure alterations was found. After repeated subsampling, changes were observed in the strength of the expansion versus patch-test correlation and in the threshold at which the correlation became significant.

The library was made by 5' RACE. TCRdb shows the sequencer as Illumina MiSeq. During library preparation, unique molecular identifiers were attached to individual cDNA molecules so that TCRs could be counted quantitatively and reproducibly. In the authors' own workflow: The median number of TCRs per sample was around 100,000, ranging from about 23,224 to 700,000. The Decombinator software suite was used to annotate V, J and CDR3 in the TCR reads. To make PS versus PT1 abundance plots, every sample was subsampled to the same number of TCRs (28,000). Expanded TCRs were defined as absent before sensitization and observed at least eight times at the 2-week time point. TCRdb itself trimmed the public reads at Q25 with fastp, ran MiXCR and retained productive beta chains. Rows with a matching CDR3 protein are joined into one entry that keeps the most common DNA and genes. The V and J calls shown here were made by TCRdb, not taken from the authors' results. This sample is represented by around 80,000 distinct CDR3 sequences; roughly 15% of them were singletons. Approximately 6.2% of the sample goes to the ten largest clones.

Total RNA was isolated from unfractionated whole blood collected in Tempus Blood RNA tubes. Roughly five healthy volunteers acted as controls for TCR sequencing and had blood drawn at day 0, 2 weeks and 6 weeks. This clonotype was picked up a small number of times. No antigen is known for it. No base quality information exists; no much larger clone differs at one position. Counted from cysteine to phenylalanine, this CDR3 has 12 amino acids. The CDR3 DNA has 36 bases and is translated from base 1. V is trimmed back by 6 bases and J by 5 bases, and the junction contains 7 bases that no gene match accounts for. Sequences SQVTM (CDR1) and ANQGSEA (CDR2) are obtained from the germline V gene.

The V and J genes are TRBV29-1 and TRBJ2-7, and TRBD1 matches 7 of the central bases. The receptor was isolated from a female donor in good health. The CDR3 reads as follows: CSVTLTGDEQYF. The DNA sequence is as follows: TGCAGCGTGACACTAACAGGGGACGAGCAGTACTTC.